Listed below are T cell receptor beta chains from one sample, sequenced in a study of PD-L1 blockade in urothelial cancer. Generated by immunoSEQ multiplex PCR, the TCRdb table keeps only in-frame clones and is missing some. The data hold 71,000 or so clones, with roughly nine tenths observed a single time. Material: PBMCs, obtained around atezolizumab (anti-PD-L1) treatment. The origin of the receptors is a man between 60 and 70 years old with urothelial cancer. Each CDR3 is given with its conserved first and last residue. The order of the fields is D gene, V gene, CDR3 length, J gene, CDR3 protein, CDR3 DNA. The D gene is left open where the match is weak.

d_gene: -
v_gene: TRBV10-2
len: 13
j_gene: TRBJ1-2
CDR3aa: CASSDTGRYGYTF
CDR3nt: TGCGCCAGCAGTGATACGGGGAGATATGGCTACACCTTC

d_gene: TRBD1
v_gene: TRBV5-5
len: 19
j_gene: TRBJ2-6
CDR3aa: CASSEGIRDRSTGANVLTF
CDR3nt: TGTGCCAGCAGCGAGGGAATCCGGGACAGGTCCACTGGGGCCAACGTCCTGACTTTC

d_gene: -
v_gene: TRBV6-5
len: 13
j_gene: TRBJ1-5
CDR3aa: CASSESIGQPQHF
CDR3nt: TGTGCCAGCAGTGAGTCCATCGGTCAGCCCCAGCATTTT

d_gene: -
v_gene: TRBV19
len: 16
j_gene: TRBJ1-4
CDR3aa: CASNAGKSPTNEKLFF
CDR3nt: TGTGCCAGTAACGCAGGGAAGTCACCAACTAATGAAAAACTGTTTTTT

d_gene: -
v_gene: TRBV6-1
len: 12
j_gene: TRBJ1-4
CDR3aa: CASRRERLELFF
CDR3nt: TGTGCCAGCAGGCGAGAACGTCTAGAACTGTTTTTT

d_gene: TRBD2
v_gene: TRBV9
len: 15
j_gene: TRBJ2-7
CDR3aa: CASSPGGAGLGEQYF
CDR3nt: TGTGCCAGCAGCCCCGGCGGAGCGGGGTTGGGGGAGCAGTACTTC

d_gene: TRBD2
v_gene: TRBV19
len: 15
j_gene: TRBJ2-1
CDR3aa: CASSDGRAGFNEQFF
CDR3nt: TGTGCCAGTAGCGACGGGAGGGCCGGATTCAATGAGCAGTTCTTC

d_gene: -
v_gene: TRBV6-5
len: 14
j_gene: TRBJ2-7
CDR3aa: CASRHDRLTYEQYF
CDR3nt: TGTGCCAGCAGACACGACAGGCTTACCTACGAGCAGTACTTC

d_gene: -
v_gene: TRBV20-1
len: 11
j_gene: TRBJ2-3
CDR3aa: CSAGHTDTQYF
CDR3nt: TGCAGTGCTGGACACACAGATACGCAGTATTTT

d_gene: -
v_gene: TRBV5-1
len: 16
j_gene: TRBJ2-1
CDR3aa: CASSLDGQGSLNEQFF
CDR3nt: TGCGCCAGCAGCTTGGACGGGCAGGGTTCATTAAATGAGCAGTTCTTC

d_gene: -
v_gene: TRBV7-2
len: 14
j_gene: TRBJ2-5
CDR3aa: CASSLGQPLGDQYF
CDR3nt: TGTGCCAGCAGCTTGGGCCAGCCCCTGGGTGACCAGTACTTC

d_gene: -
v_gene: TRBV5-1
len: 16
j_gene: TRBJ1-4
CDR3aa: CASSPSLGATNEKLFF
CDR3nt: TGCGCCAGCAGCCCCTCCCTAGGGGCGACAAATGAAAAACTGTTTTTT